This record looks at one T cell receptor (beta chain) sequence and its context. The sample is drawn from a study of cytomegalovirus exposure and HLA in healthy donors. It was with 60 Vbeta and 13 Jbeta primers that the PCR ran. Method: immunoSEQ multiplex PCR; TCRdb's copy keeps in-frame clones and lacks some. The sample includes roughly 140,000 clones, approximately 86% of them seen just once. Trimming removed 1 base at V and 1 base at J, with 10 bases between. From germline, CDR1 is SGHTA and CDR2 FQGNSA. This CDR3 is built from 15 residues. V gene TRBV7-2 combines with J gene TRBJ1-1; D is ambiguous. The receptor comes from a woman between 50 and 59 years old in good health and CMV-seropositive. Sequences were obtained from PBMCs. This CDR3 is CASSLGGQSNTEAFF. CDR3 DNA sequence: TGTGCCAGCAGCTTAGGAGGCCAGTCGAACACTGAAGCTTTCTTT.